What follows describes a single TCR beta chain. The antigen is unknown. Clones were read by immunoSEQ multiplex PCR, and TCRdb kept only the in-frame ones, dropping some. The data contain thousands of clones, roughly 27% of them singletons. The germline V gene has CDR1 SGHNT and CDR2 YENEEA. V dropped 5 bases and J dropped 1; count of bases not matched to a gene: 7. CDR3 size: 16 residues. This specimen comes from a study of T cells in localized non-small cell lung cancer. Findings and limits, study-wide: Highest T cell clonality was seen in uninvolved adjacent lung, surpassing that measured in tumor.

This material consisted of lung tumor tissue, taken before any cancer treatment. J is TRBJ2-2 and V is TRBV11-3; 7 positions match TRBD1. The sequence was obtained from a female donor over 55 with stage I lung adenocarcinoma. CDR3 residues: CASSRKWTGNTGELFF. Here the CDR3 DNA reads TGTGCCAGCAGCCGTAAATGGACAGGGAACACCGGGGAGCTGTTTTTT.